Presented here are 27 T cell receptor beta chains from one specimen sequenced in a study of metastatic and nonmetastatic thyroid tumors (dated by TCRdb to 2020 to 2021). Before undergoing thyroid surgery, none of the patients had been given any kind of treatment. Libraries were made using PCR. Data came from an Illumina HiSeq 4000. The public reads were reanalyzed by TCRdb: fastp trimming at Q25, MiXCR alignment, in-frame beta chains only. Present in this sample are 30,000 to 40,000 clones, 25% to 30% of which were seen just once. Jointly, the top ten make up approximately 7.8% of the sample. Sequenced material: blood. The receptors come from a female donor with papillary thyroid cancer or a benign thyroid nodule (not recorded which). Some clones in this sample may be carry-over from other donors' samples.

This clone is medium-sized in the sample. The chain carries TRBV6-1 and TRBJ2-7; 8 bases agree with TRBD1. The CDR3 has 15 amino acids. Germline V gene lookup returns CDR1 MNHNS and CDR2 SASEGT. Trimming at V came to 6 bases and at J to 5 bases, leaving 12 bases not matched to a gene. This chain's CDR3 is CASSPPGQGAHEQYF. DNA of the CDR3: TGTGCCAGCAGCCCCCCCGGCCAGGGGGCCCACGAGCAGTACTTC.

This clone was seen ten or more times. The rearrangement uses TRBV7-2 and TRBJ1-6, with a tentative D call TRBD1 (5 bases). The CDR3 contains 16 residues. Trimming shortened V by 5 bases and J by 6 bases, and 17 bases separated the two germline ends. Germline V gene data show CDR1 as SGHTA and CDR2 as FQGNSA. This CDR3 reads CASSPAGMSFNSPLHF. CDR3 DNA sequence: TGTGCCAGCAGCCCAGCAGGGATGTCGTTTAATTCACCCCTCCACTTT.

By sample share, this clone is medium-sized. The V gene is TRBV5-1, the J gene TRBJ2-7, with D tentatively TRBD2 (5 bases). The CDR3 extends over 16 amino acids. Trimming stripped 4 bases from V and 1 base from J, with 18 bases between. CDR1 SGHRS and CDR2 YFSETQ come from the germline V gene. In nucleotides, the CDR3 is TGCGCCAGCAGCCCGGTGAAGGAGGCGAGATCCTACGAGCAGTACTTC. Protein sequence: CASSPVKEARSYEQYF.

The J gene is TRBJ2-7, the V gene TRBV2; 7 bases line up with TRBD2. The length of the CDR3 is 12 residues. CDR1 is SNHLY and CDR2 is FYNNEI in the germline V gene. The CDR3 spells CAYGGSSYEQYF. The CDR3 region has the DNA TGTGCTTACGGCGGGAGCTCCTACGAGCAGTACTTC.

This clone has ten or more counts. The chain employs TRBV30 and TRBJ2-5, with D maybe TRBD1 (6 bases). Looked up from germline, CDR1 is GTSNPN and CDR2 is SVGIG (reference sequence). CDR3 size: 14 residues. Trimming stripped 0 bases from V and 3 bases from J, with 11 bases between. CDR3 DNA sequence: TGTGCCTGGAGTGTAAGGGGGATCGAAGAGACCCAGTACTTC. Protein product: CAWSVRGIEETQYF. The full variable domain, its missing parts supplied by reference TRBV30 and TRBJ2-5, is SQTIHQWPATLVQPVGSPLSLECTVEGTSNPNLYWYRQAAGRGLQLLFYSVGIGQISSEVPQNLSASRPQDRQFILSSKKLLLSDSGFYLCAWSVRGIEETQYFGPGTRLLVL.

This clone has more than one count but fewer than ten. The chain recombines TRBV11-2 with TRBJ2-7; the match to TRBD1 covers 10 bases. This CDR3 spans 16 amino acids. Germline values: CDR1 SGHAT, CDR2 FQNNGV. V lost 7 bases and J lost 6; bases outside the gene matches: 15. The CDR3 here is CASIFWGQGSRSEQYF. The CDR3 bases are TGTGCCAGCATCTTCTGGGGACAGGGGTCTCGGTCCGAGCAGTACTTC.

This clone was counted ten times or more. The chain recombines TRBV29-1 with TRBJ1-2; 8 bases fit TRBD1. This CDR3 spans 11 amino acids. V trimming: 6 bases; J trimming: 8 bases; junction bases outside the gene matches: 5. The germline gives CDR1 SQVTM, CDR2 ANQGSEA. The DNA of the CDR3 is TGCAGCGTACGGACAGGGTACGGCTACACCTTC. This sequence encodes CSVRTGYGYTF.

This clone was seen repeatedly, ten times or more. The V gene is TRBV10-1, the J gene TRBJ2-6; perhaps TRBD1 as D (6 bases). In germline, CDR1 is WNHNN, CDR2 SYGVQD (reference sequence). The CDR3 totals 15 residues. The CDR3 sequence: CSTRDTSSGANVLTF. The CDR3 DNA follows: TGCTCCACCCGGGACACCAGCTCTGGGGCCAACGTCCTGACTTTC.

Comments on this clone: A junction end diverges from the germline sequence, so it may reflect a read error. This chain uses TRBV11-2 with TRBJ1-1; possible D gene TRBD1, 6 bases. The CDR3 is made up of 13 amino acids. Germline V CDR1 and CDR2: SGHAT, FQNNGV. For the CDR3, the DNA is TGTGCCAGCAACTTACTGCAGGGGACTGAAGCTTTCTTT. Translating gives CASNLLQGTEAFF.

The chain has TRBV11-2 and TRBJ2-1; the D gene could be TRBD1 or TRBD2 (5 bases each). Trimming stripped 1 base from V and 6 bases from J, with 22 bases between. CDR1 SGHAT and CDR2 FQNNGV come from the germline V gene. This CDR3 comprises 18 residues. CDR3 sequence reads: CASSLVGAVGSLSNEQFF. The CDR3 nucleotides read TGTGCCAGCAGCTTAGTCGGGGCCGTCGGTTCCTTAAGCAATGAGCAGTTCTTC.

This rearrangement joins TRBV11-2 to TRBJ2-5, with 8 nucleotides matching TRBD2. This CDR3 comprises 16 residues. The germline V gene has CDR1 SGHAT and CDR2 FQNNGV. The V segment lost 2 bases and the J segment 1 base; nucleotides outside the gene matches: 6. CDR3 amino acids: CASSLRLAGLQETQYF. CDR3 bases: TGTGCCAGCAGCTTAAGGCTAGCGGGCCTCCAAGAGACCCAGTACTTC.

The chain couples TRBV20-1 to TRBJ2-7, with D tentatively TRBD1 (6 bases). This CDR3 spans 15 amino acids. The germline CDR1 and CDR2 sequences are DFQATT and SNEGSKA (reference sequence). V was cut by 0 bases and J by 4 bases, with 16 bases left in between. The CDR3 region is CSARDSAGQPYEQYF. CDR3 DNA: TGCAGTGCTAGAGATTCCGCCGGACAGCCTTACGAGCAGTACTTC.

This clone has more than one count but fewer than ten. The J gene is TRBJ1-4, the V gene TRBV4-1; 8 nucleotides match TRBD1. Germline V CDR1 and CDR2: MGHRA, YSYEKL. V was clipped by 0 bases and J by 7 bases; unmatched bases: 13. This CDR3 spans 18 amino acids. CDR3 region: CASSQDSAGGLVSEKLFF. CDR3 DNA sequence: TGCGCCAGCAGCCAAGATAGTGCAGGGGGCTTAGTTAGTGAAAAACTGTTTTTT.

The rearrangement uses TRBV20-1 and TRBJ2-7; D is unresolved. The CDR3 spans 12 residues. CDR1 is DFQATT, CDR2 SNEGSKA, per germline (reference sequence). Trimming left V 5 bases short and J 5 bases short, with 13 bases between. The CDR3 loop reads CSAGWQLDEQYF. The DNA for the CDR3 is TGCAGTGCTGGCTGGCAGCTCGACGAGCAGTACTTC.

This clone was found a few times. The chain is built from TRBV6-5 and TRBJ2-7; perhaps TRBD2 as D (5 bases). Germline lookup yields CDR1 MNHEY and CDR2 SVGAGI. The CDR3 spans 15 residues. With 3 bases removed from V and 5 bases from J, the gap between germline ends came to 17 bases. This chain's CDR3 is CASSYSRRTTNEQYF. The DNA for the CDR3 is TGTGCCAGCAGTTATTCGAGACGGACGACTAACGAGCAGTACTTC.

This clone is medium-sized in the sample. CDR3 bases: TGTGCCAGCAGTGAAGCGGAGACCCAGTACTTC. Residues: CASSEAETQYF. V usage is TRBV6-1 and J usage is TRBJ2-5; D unclear. V lost 0 bases and J lost 5, with 1 base in between. The V gene's germline CDR1 is MNHNS and CDR2 SASEGT. The CDR3 contains 11 residues.

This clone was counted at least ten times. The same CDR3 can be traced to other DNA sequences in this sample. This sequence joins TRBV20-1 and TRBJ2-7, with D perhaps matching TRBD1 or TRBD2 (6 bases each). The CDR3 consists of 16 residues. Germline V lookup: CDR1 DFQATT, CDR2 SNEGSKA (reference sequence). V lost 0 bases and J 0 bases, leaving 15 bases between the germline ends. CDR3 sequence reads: CSARDLRGPSSYEQYF. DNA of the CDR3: TGCAGTGCTAGAGATCTTCGGGGGCCCAGCTCCTACGAGCAGTACTTC.

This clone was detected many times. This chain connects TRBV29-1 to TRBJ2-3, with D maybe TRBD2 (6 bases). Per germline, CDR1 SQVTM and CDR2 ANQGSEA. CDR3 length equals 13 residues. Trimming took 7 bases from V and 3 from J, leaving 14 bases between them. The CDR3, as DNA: TGCAGCGCCCCTACGGGGAGGACAGATACGCAGTATTTT. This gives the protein CSAPTGRTDTQYF.

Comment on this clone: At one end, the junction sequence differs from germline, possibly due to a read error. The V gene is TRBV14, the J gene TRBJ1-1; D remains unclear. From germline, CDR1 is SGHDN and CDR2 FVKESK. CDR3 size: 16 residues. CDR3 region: CASSQGKAVLFYEQYF. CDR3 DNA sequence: TGTGCCAGCAGCCAAGGGAAAGCGGTCCTATTCTACGAGCAGTACTTT.

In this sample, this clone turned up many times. CDR3 DNA sequence: TGTGCCAGCAGTGATCGCCCCGGGATTAGCACAGATACGCAGTATTTT. It is translated as CASSDRPGISTDTQYF. The chain recombines TRBV6-1 with TRBJ2-3, with a weak D call TRBD2 (5 bases). The CDR3 extends over 16 amino acids. V lost 3 bases to trimming and J lost 0 bases, with 13 bases between them. CDR1 MNHNS and CDR2 SASEGT come from the germline V gene.

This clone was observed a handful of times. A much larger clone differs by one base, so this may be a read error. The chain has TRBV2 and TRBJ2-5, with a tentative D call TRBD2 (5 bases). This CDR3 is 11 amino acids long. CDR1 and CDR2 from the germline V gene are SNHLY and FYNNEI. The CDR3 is CARSPGENQYF. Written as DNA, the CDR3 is TGTGCCAGATCTCCTGGGGAGAACCAGTACTTC.

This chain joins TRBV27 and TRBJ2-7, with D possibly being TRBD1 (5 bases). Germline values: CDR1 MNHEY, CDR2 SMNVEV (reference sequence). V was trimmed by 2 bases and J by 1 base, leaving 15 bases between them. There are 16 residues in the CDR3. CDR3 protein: CASSLNGQGRSYEQYF. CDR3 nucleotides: TGTGCCAGCAGTTTAAATGGGCAGGGAAGGTCCTACGAGCAGTACTTC.

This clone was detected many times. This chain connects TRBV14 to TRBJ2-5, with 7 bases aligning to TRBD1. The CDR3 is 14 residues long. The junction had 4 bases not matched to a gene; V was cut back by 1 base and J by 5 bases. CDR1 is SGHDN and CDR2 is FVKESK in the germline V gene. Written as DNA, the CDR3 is TGTGCCAGCAGCCAAGGAGGGGGCCGGGAGACCCAGTACTTC. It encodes CASSQGGGRETQYF.

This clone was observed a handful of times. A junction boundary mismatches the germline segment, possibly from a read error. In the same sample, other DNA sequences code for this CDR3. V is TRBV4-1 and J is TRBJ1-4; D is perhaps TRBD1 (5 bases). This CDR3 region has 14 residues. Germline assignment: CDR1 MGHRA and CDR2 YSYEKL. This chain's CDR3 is CASSTGGVNEKLFF. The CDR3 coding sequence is TGCGCCAGCAGCACCGGGGGGGTTAATGAAAAGCTGTTTTTT.

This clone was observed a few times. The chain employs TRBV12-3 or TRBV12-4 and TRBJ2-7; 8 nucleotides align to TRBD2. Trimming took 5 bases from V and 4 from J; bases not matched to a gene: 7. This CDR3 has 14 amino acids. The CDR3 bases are TGTGCCAGCAGTGGGGGACTAGGACCTTACGAGCAGTACTTC. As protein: CASSGGLGPYEQYF.

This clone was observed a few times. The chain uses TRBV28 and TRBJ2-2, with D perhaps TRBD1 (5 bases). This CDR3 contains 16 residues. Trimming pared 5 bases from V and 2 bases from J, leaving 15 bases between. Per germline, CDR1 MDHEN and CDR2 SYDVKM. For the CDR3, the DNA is TGTGCCAGCAGTACAGTACAGGCTGGCAACACCGGGGAGCTGTTTTTT. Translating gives CASSTVQAGNTGELFF.

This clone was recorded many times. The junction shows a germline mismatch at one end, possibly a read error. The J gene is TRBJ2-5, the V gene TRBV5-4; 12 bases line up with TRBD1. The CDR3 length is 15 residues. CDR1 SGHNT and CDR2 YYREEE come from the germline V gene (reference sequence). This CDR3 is CASSDRDRGPETQYF. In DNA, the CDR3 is TGCGCCAGCAGCGACCGGGACAGGGGGCCTGAGACCCAGTACTTC.